This TCR beta chain was retrieved from a study of shared T cell receptors in the human thymus. From germline, CDR1 is MNHNY and CDR2 SVGAGI (reference sequence). Losses at the gene ends were 6 bases for V and 4 bases for J; bases not matched to a gene: 10. The CDR3 runs to 15 residues. The protocol was immunoSEQ multiplex PCR, while the TCRdb copy is restricted to in-frame clones and leaves out a portion. The sample holds under 700,000 clones; roughly 74% are singletons and the top ten take approximately 0.013%. This sample also belongs to another study, concerning human thymus T cells. That publication notes: Having surgery to correct congenital heart defects, healthy Finnish infants acted as the donors. During corrective heart surgery, resections were taken, and the thymus tissue came from them. It looked as if thymic and blood repertoires used V and J genes in a biased way. Unrelated individuals were reported by related research to share highly overlapping thymic repertoires.

The sequence derives from a boy younger than two with a congenital heart defect. Material: thymocytes. The chain joins TRBV6-6 to TRBJ2-3; 7 nucleotides align to TRBD2. This chain's CDR3 is CASSPQRDIADTQYF. CDR3 sequence (DNA): TGTGCCAGCAGCCCCCAGCGGGATATTGCAGATACGCAGTATTTT.